This TCR beta chain originates from a study of blood T cell repertoires in COVID-19. The method was immunoSEQ multiplex PCR; TCRdb's version includes in-frame clones alone and lacks a portion of them. The data show hundreds of thousands of clones, approximately 80% seen once. The TCR sequence derives from a man between 35 and 55 years old who had been exposed to COVID-19. Material for sequencing was PBMCs or T cells enriched from blood (not recorded which).

The CDR3 protein is CASSSTTGGYEQYF. The CDR3, as DNA: TGTGCCAGCAGCTCGACTACAGGGGGCTACGAGCAGTACTTC. The gene calls are TRBV7-2 and TRBJ2-7, with 8 bases identical to TRBD1. Germline lookup yields CDR1 SGHTA and CDR2 FQGNSA. This CDR3 contains 14 residues. V was clipped by 4 bases and J by 3 bases; unmatched bases: 5.